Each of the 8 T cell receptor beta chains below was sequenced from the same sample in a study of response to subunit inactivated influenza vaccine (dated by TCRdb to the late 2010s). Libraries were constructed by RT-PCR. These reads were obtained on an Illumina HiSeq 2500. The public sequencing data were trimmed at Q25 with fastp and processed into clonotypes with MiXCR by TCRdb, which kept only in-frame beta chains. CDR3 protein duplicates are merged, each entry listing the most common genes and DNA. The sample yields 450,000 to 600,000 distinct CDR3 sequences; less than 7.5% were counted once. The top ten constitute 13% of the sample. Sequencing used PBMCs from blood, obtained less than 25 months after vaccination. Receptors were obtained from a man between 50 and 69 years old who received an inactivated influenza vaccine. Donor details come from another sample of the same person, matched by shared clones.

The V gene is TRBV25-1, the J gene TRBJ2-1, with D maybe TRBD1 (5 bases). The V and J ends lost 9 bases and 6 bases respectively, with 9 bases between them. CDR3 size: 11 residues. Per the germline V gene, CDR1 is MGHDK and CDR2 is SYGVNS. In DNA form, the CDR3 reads TGTGCCAGAAGCAGGGTCAATGAGCAGTTCTTC. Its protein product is CARSRVNEQFF.

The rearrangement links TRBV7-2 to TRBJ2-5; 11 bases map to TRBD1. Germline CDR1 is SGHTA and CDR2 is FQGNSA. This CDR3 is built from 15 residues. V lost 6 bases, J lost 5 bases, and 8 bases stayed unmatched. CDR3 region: CASRRTGGLFETQYF. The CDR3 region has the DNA TGTGCCAGCAGACGGACAGGGGGCCTCTTTGAGACCCAGTACTTC. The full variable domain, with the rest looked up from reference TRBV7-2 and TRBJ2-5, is GAGVSQSPSNKVTEKGKDVELRCDPISGHTALYWYRQSLGQGLEFLIYFQGNSAPDKSGLPSDRFSAERTGGSVSTLTIQRTQQEDSAVYLCASRRTGGLFETQYFGPGTRLLVL.

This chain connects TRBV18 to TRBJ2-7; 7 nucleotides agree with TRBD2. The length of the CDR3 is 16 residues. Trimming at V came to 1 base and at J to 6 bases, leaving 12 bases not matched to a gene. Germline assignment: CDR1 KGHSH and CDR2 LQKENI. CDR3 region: CASSPRSGAGGLEQYF. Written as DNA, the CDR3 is TGTGCCAGCTCACCACGAAGCGGGGCGGGTGGACTCGAGCAGTACTTC.

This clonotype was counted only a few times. The CDR3 DNA follows: TGCGCCAGCAGCTTGGCCCCCAGGGGAGTGCACGGGGAGCTGTTTTTT. It codes for CASSLAPRGVHGELFF. The chain recombines TRBV5-1 with TRBJ2-2; D may be TRBD1 (6 bases). This CDR3 has 16 residues. Germline V CDR1 and CDR2: SGHRS, YFSETQ. V dropped 0 bases and J dropped 7 bases, with 16 bases sitting between them.

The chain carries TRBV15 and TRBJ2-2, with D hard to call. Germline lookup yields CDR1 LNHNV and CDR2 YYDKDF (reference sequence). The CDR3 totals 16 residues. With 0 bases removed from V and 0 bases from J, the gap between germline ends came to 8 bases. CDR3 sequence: CATSRDLKANTGELFF. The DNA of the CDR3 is TGTGCCACCAGCAGAGATCTGAAAGCGAACACCGGGGAGCTGTTTTTT. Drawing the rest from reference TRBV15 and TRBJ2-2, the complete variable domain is DAMVIQNPRYQVTQFGKPVTLSCSQTLNHNVMYWYQQKSSQAPKLLFHYYDKDFNNEADTPDNFQSRRPNTSFCFLDIRSPGLGDTAMYLCATSRDLKANTGELFFGEGSRLTVL.

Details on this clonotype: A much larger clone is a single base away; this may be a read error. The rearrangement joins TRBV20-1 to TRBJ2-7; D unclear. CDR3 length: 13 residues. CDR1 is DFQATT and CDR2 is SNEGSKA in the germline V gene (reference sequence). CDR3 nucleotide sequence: TGCAGTGGTAGAGATGTCCGGGCCTACGAGCAGTACTTC. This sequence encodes CSGRDVRAYEQYF.

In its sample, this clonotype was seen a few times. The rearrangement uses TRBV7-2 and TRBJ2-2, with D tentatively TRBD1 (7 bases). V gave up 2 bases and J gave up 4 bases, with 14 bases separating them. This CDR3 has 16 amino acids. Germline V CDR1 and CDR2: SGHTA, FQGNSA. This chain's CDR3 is CASSLRYRGGTGELFF. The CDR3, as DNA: TGTGCCAGCAGCTTAAGATACAGGGGAGGCACCGGGGAGCTGTTTTTT.

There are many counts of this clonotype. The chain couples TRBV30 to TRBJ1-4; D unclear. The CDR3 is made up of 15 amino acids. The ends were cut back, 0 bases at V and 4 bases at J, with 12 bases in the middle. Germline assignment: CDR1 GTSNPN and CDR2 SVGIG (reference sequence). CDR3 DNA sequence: TGTGCCTGGAGTGTAGGGATGACCCTTAATGAAAAACTGTTTTTT. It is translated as CAWSVGMTLNEKLFF.